The 29 T cell receptor beta chains given below trace back to one sample, sequenced in a study of CD8 T cells in Susac syndrome. Random hexamers primed reverse transcription of about 0.45 to 1 ug RNA. TCRdb re-called the immunoSEQ multiplex PCR reads with MiXCR, one entry per CDR3 protein. The repertoire has fewer than 35,000 distinct CDR3 sequences, about 95% of them found once; the top ten carry approximately 0.25%. The sequenced material came from CD8+ T cells from PBMCs. The receptors come from a human donor in good health.

The CDR3 DNA reads as TGTGCCAGCAGTTTCCCTTTCAGGGGAAGAAGCAACACCATATATTTT. It encodes CASSFPFRGRSNTIYF. V usage is TRBV12-3 or TRBV12-4 and J usage is TRBJ1-3; a possible D gene is TRBD1 (6 bases). Trimming took 3 bases from V and 7 from J, leaving 19 bases between them. The CDR3 runs to 16 residues.

V gene TRBV20-1 combines with J gene TRBJ2-7; D remains ambiguous. The CDR3 is 12 amino acids. Germline V gene data show CDR1 as DFQATT and CDR2 as SNEGSKA (reference sequence). V was clipped by 5 bases and J by 0 bases, with 8 bases between them. CDR3 nucleotide sequence: TGCAGTGCTCAGACGGACTCCTACGAGCAGTACTTC. It encodes CSAQTDSYEQYF.

The genes are TRBV6-2 or TRBV6-3 and TRBJ1-5; D is undetermined. The CDR3 totals 15 residues. Trimming cost V 6 bases and J 2 bases, with 14 bases left between them. The germline V gene has CDR1 MNHEY and CDR2 SVGEGT. The CDR3 region is CASRAGGGGNQPQHF. DNA for the CDR3: TGTGCCAGCAGGGCTGGAGGAGGCGGCAATCAGCCCCAGCATTTT.

The chain joins TRBV19 to TRBJ2-7, with 8 bases that match TRBD1. Trimming at V came to 5 bases and at J to 3 bases, leaving 6 bases not matched to a gene. Germline V lookup: CDR1 LNHDA, CDR2 SQIVND (reference sequence). The length of the CDR3 is 14 residues. CDR3 bases: TGTGCCAGTAGTCCGGGACAGGCAGACTACGAGCAGTACTTC. Protein sequence: CASSPGQADYEQYF.

V usage is TRBV4-3 and J usage is TRBJ2-2, with D uncertain. The CDR3 extends over 17 amino acids. Germline V gene lookup returns CDR1 LGHNA and CDR2 YSLEER. V was trimmed by 0 bases and J by 6 bases, leaving 17 bases between them. CDR3 sequence reads: CASSQDPERTSAGELFF. The CDR3 DNA sequence: TGCGCCAGCAGCCAAGATCCCGAAAGGACGTCGGCCGGGGAGCTGTTTTTT.

The chain couples TRBV27 to TRBJ2-2; 8 bases agree with TRBD2. Germline assignment: CDR1 MNHEY and CDR2 SMNVEV (reference sequence). CDR3 length: 15 amino acids. J lost 8 bases, V lost 2 bases, and 7 bases had no gene match. The CDR3: CASSLAGGRRGELFF. DNA of the CDR3: TGTGCCAGCAGTTTAGCGGGGGGTAGAAGGGGGGAGCTGTTTTTT.

The chain uses TRBV7-2 and TRBJ2-3; TRBD2 agrees at 8 bases. The length of the CDR3 is 16 residues. V gave up 5 bases and J gave up 3 bases; unmatched junction bases: 10. CDR1 is SGHTA and CDR2 is FQGNSA in the germline V gene. CDR3 nucleotide sequence: TGTGCCAGCAGCCCATACGGGGGGGGGATAACAGATACGCAGTATTTT. Its protein product is CASSPYGGGITDTQYF.

The chain uses TRBV6-5 and TRBJ2-1, with a weak D call TRBD1 (6 bases). The germline gives CDR1 MNHEY, CDR2 SVGAGI. This CDR3 region has 14 residues. V shed 6 bases and J shed 7 bases, with 16 bases lying between them. The CDR3 spells CASSPTGPWNEQFF. CDR3 DNA sequence: TGTGCCAGCAGCCCGACAGGCCCCTGGAATGAGCAGTTCTTC.

The chain has TRBV19 and TRBJ2-3; D is possibly TRBD2 (6 bases). The V gene lost 5 bases and the J gene lost 1 base, with 7 bases spanning the gap. Germline CDR1 is LNHDA and CDR2 is SQIVND (reference sequence). The CDR3 loop spans 13 amino acids. CDR3 coding DNA: TGTGCCAGTAGTTCGGGGGGCACAGATACGCAGTATTTT. Translating gives CASSSGGTDTQYF.

The chain carries TRBV7-2 and TRBJ2-3, with D unclear. Trimming pared 1 base from V and 5 bases from J, leaving 7 bases between. The CDR3 runs 13 residues. The germline CDR1 and CDR2 sequences are SGHTA and FQGNSA. The CDR3 is CASSLEAVDTQYF. The CDR3 bases are TGTGCCAGCAGCTTAGAGGCGGTAGATACGCAGTATTTT. Looking up the rest from reference TRBV7-2 and TRBJ2-3 gives the full variable domain: GAGVSQSPSNKVTEKGKDVELRCDPISGHTALYWYRQSLGQGLEFLIYFQGNSAPDKSGLPSDRFSAERTGGSVSTLTIQRTQQEDSAVYLCASSLEAVDTQYFGPGTRLTVL.

J is TRBJ1-1 and V is TRBV7-9, with 11 bases aligning to TRBD1. Germline-derived CDR1 and CDR2 are SEHNR and FQNEAQ (reference sequence). The J segment lost 6 bases and the V segment lost 3 bases, leaving 6 bases of the junction unmatched. CDR3 size: 15 residues. The CDR3 region has the DNA TGTGCCAGCAGCTTCCGGGACAGGGGGAATCCTGAAGCTTTCTTT. Its translation is CASSFRDRGNPEAFF.

This chain joins TRBV6-1 and TRBJ1-4; D not resolved. CDR3 length: 14 residues. Germline V gene sequence: CDR1 MNHNS, CDR2 SASEGT. Trimming stripped 5 bases from V and 4 bases from J, with 11 bases between. The CDR3, as DNA: TGTGCCAGCAGTCCCCCAGGAGATAATGAAAAACTGTTTTTT. Translating it yields CASSPPGDNEKLFF.

The genes are TRBV27 and TRBJ1-5; D perhaps matches TRBD1 (5 bases). The CDR3 consists of 14 residues. Trimming cost V 5 bases and J 4 bases, with 12 bases left between them. Per the germline V gene, CDR1 is MNHEY and CDR2 is SMNVEV (reference sequence). CDR3 bases: TGTGCCAGCAGTCTTAACAGGTCTAATCAGCCCCAGCATTTT. As protein: CASSLNRSNQPQHF.

Only one count was recorded for this clonotype. The V gene is TRBV9, the J gene TRBJ1-1, with TRBD1 identical over 11 bases. Losses at the gene ends were 2 bases for V and 3 bases for J; bases not matched to a gene: 3. The germline V gene encodes CDR1 SGDLS and CDR2 YYNGEE. The CDR3 runs 15 residues. The CDR3 bases are TGTGCCAGCAGCGTGGGGACAGGGGGTGACACTGAAGCTTTCTTT. This encodes CASSVGTGGDTEAFF.

The V call is TRBV27, the J call TRBJ1-2; unclear D gene. Per the germline V gene, CDR1 is MNHEY and CDR2 is SMNVEV (reference sequence). The CDR3 extends over 13 amino acids. Trimming took off 8 bases at V and 7 bases at J, with 17 bases between the two ends. The CDR3 nucleotides read TGTGCCAGCGCCCCAAAAGAATACAGTGGCTACACCTTC. Its protein is CASAPKEYSGYTF.

This clonotype was seen a single time. The gene calls are TRBV20-1 and TRBJ2-1, with 11 bases aligning to TRBD2. J gave up 10 bases and V 3 bases, and 8 bases lay outside the gene matches. Germline-derived CDR1 and CDR2 are DFQATT and SNEGSKA (reference sequence). The CDR3 sequence is 14 residues long. As DNA, the CDR3 is TGCAGTGCTAGCCTTAGCGGGGGGGCGGAGGAGCAGTTCTTC. This sequence encodes CSASLSGGAEEQFF.

V gene TRBV27 combines with J gene TRBJ2-2; 7 bases are shared with TRBD2. The CDR3 is made up of 11 amino acids. Germline CDR1 reads MNHEY; CDR2 reads SMNVEV (reference sequence). CDR3: CATGGTGELFF. The CDR3 DNA reads as TGTGCTACGGGAGGCACCGGGGAGCTGTTTTTT.

This sequence joins TRBV3-1 and TRBJ2-5; 7 bases match TRBD1. This CDR3 spans 14 amino acids. Germline V CDR1 and CDR2: LGHDT, YNNKEL (reference sequence). Trimming removed 4 bases from V and 10 bases from J; junction bases left unmatched: 12. The CDR3 coding sequence is TGTGCCAGCAGCCTAGAACAGGGGACCCTGGACCAGTACTTC. Translation gives CASSLEQGTLDQYF.

This sequence joins TRBV6-2 or TRBV6-3 and TRBJ1-2; D perhaps matches TRBD1 (6 bases). This CDR3 is built from 15 residues. CDR1 is MNHEY and CDR2 is SVGEGT in the germline V gene. Trimming took 5 bases from V and 5 from J, leaving 18 bases between them. As DNA, the CDR3 is TGTGCCAGCAGTCTCACCTCCGGGACACCGTATGGCTACACCTTC. Translated, it gives CASSLTSGTPYGYTF.

The chain joins TRBV6-5 to TRBJ1-1; D gene uncertain. The CDR3 spans 13 residues. Trimming shortened V by 0 bases and J by 4 bases, and 6 bases separated the two germline ends. In germline, CDR1 is MNHEY, CDR2 SVGAGI. DNA of the CDR3: TGTGCCAGCAGTTACTCGGAGGTCACTGAAGCTTTCTTT. Amino acid sequence: CASSYSEVTEAFF.

The chain links TRBV5-6 to TRBJ1-5; D not resolved. The CDR3 is 16 residues long. The V and J ends lost 5 bases and 13 bases respectively, with 28 bases between them. The germline V gene encodes CDR1 SGHDT and CDR2 YYEEEE. Here the CDR3 DNA reads TGTGCCAGCAGTGCCCGGGGTGTTATCAGCAATCAGGCGCAGCATTTT. Protein: CASSARGVISNQAQHF.

The V call is TRBV6-5, the J call TRBJ2-5, with 8 bases fitting TRBD1. V trimming: 4 bases; J trimming: 1 base; junction bases outside the gene matches: 8. This CDR3 spans 16 amino acids. Germline CDR1 reads MNHEY; CDR2 reads SVGAGI. DNA of the CDR3: TGTGCCAGCAGTTTTCGACAGGGGCGTATCCAAGAGACCCAGTACTTC. Protein product: CASSFRQGRIQETQYF.

This chain links TRBV29-1 with TRBJ1-1; 8 bases line up with TRBD1. J lost 4 bases, V lost 5 bases, and 6 bases had no gene match. Germline assignment: CDR1 SQVTM and CDR2 ANQGSEA. The CDR3 runs 13 residues. In nucleotides, the CDR3 is TGCAGCGTTATGACAGGGGAGGCCACTGAAGCTTTCTTT. Translating it yields CSVMTGEATEAFF.

The chain uses TRBV7-8 and TRBJ1-1; unclear D gene. This CDR3 region has 13 residues. Trimming removed 0 bases from V and 5 bases from J, with 7 bases in between. Germline V lookup: CDR1 SGHVS, CDR2 FQNEAQ. The CDR3 DNA is TGTGCCAGCAGCTTAGCGATTGGGACTGAAGCTTTCTTT. It specifies CASSLAIGTEAFF.

V is TRBV4-3 and J is TRBJ1-6; tentatively, D is TRBD1 (5 bases). V lost 0 bases, J lost 4 bases, and 10 bases lay in between. The CDR3 extends over 16 amino acids. Germline CDR1 is LGHNA and CDR2 is YSLEER. CDR3 region: CASSQDAGGYNSPLHF. CDR3 coding DNA: TGCGCCAGCAGCCAAGATGCCGGGGGTTATAATTCACCCCTCCACTTT.

V is TRBV3-1 and J is TRBJ2-5, with 11 positions matching TRBD2. Germline V gene lookup returns CDR1 LGHDT and CDR2 YNNKEL (reference sequence). The CDR3 extends over 19 amino acids. J was trimmed by 2 bases and V by 0 bases; bases with no gene match: 11. CDR3 DNA: TGTGCCAGCAGCCAAGAGTGGTCCCTAGCGGGGGGTATTCAAGAGACCCAGTACTTC. Its protein is CASSQEWSLAGGIQETQYF.

This clonotype has a single count. The J gene is TRBJ1-1, the V gene TRBV6-2 or TRBV6-3, with unresolved D. The germline gives CDR1 MNHEY, CDR2 SVGEGT. V lost 2 bases and J lost 0, with 22 bases in between. The CDR3 consists of 19 residues. CDR3: CASSYVLWLGKQMNTEAFF. The CDR3 region has the DNA TGTGCCAGCAGTTACGTTTTGTGGCTGGGAAAACAGATGAACACTGAAGCTTTCTTT.

This clonotype was detected once. The gene calls are TRBV12-3 or TRBV12-4 and TRBJ2-5, with TRBD2 as a possible D gene (6 bases). CDR3 length equals 14 residues. Trimming pared 5 bases from V and 0 bases from J, leaving 10 bases between. CDR3: CASSPEGYQETQYF. The CDR3 DNA follows: TGTGCCAGCAGTCCGGAGGGGTACCAAGAGACCCAGTACTTC.

This clonotype was counted only a few times. The genes are TRBV2 and TRBJ2-1; D call uncertain. The CDR3 has 12 residues. V dropped 6 bases and J dropped 6 bases, with 9 bases sitting between them. CDR1 and CDR2 from the germline V gene are SNHLY and FYNNEI. The CDR3 loop reads CASRAGVNEQFF. The CDR3 DNA sequence: TGTGCCAGCAGGGCTGGGGTCAATGAGCAGTTCTTC.